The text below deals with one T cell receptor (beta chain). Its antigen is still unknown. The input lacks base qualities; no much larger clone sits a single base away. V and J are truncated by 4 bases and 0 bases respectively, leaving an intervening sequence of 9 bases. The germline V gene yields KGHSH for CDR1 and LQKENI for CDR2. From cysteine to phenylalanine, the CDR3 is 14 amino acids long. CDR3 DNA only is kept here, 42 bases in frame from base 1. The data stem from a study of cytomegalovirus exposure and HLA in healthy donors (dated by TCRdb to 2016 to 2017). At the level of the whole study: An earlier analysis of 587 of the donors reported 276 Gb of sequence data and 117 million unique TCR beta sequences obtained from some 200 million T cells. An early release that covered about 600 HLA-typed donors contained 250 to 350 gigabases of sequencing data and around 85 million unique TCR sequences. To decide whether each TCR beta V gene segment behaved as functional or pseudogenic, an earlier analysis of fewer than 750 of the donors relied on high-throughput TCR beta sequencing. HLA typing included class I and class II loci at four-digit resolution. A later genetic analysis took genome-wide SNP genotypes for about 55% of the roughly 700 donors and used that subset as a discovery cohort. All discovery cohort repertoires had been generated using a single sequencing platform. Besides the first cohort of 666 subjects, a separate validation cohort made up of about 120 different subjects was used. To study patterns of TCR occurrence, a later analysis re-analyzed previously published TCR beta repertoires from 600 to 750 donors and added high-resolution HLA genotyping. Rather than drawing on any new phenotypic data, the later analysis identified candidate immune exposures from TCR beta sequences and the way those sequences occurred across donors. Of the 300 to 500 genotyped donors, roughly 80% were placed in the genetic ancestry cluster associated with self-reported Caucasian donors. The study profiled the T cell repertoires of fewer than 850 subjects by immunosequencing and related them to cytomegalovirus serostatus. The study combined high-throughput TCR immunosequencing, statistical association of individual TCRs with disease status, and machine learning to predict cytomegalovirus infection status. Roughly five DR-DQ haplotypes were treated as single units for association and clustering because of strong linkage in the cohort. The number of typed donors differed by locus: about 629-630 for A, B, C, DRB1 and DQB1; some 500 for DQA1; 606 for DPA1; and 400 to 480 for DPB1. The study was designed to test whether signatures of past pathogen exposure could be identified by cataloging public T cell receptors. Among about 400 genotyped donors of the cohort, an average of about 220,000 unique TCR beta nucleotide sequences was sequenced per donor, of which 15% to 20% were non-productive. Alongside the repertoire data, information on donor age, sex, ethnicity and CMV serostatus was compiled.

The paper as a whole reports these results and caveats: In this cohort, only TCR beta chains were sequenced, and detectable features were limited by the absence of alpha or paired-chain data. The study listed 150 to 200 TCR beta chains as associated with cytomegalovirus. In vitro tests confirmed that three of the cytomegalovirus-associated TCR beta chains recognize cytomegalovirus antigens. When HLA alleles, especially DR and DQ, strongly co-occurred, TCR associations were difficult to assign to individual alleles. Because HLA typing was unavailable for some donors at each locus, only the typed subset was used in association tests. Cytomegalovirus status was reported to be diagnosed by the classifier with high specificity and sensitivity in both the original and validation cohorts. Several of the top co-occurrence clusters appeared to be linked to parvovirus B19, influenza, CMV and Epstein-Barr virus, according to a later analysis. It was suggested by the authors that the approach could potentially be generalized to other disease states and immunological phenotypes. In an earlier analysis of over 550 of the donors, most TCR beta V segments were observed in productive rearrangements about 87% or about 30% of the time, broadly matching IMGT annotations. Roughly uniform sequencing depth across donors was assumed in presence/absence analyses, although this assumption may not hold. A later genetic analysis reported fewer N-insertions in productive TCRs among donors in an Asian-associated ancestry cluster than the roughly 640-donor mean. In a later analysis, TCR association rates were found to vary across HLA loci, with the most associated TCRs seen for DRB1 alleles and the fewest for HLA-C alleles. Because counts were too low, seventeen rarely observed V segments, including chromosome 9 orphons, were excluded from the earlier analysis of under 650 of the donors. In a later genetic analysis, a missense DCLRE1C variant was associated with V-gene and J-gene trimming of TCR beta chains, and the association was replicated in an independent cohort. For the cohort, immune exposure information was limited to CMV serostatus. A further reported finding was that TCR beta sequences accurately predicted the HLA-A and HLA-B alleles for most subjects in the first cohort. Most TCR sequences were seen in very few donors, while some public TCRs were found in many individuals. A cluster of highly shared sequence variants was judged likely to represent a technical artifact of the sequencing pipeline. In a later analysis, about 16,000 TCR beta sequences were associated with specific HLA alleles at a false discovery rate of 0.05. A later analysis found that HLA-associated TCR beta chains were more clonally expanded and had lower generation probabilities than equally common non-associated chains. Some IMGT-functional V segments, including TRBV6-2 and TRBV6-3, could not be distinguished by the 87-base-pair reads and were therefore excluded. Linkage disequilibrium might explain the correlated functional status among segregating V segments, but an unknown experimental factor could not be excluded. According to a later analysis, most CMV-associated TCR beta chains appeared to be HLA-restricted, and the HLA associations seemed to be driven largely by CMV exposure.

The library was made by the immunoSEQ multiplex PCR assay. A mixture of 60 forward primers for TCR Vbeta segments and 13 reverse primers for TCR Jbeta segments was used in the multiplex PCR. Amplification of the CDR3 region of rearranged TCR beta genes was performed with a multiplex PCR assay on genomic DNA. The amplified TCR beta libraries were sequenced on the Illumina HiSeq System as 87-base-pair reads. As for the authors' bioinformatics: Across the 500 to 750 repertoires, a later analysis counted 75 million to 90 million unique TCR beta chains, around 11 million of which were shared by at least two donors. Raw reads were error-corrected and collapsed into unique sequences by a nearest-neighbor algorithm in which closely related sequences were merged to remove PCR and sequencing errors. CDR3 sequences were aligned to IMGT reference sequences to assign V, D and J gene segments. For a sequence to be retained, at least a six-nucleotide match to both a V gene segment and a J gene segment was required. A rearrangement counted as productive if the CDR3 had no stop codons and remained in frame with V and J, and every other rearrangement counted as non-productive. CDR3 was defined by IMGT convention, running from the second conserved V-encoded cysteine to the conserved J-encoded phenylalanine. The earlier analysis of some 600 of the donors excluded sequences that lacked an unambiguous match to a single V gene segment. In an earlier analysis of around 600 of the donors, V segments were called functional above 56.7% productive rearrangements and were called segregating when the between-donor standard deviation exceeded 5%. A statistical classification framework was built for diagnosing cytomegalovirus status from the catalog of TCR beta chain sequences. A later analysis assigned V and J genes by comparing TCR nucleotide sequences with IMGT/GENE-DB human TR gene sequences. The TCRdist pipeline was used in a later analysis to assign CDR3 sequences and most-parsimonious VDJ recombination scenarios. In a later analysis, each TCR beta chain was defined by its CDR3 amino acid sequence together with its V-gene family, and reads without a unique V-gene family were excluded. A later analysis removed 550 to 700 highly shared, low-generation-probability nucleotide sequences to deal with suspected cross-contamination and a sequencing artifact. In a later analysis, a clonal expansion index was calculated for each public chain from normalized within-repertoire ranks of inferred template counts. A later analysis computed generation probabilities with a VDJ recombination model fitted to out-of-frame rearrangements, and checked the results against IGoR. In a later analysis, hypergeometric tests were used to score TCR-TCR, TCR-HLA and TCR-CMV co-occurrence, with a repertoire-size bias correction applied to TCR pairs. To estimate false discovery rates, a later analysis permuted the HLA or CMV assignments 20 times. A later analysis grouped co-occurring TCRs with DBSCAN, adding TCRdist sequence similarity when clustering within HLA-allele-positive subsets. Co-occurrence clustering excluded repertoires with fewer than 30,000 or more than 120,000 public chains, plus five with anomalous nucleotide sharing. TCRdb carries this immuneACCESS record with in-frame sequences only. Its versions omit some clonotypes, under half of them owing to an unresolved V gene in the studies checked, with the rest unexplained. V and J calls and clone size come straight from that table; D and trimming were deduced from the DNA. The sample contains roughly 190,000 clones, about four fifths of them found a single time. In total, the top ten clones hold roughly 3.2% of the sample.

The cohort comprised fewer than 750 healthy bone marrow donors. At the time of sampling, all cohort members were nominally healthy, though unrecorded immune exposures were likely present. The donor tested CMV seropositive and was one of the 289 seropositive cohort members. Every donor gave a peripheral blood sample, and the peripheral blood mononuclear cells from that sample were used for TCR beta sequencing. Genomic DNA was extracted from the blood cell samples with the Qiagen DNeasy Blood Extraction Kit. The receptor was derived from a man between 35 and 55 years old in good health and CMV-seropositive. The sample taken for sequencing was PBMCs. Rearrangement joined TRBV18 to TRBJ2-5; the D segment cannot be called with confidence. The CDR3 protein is CASSLANHQETQYF. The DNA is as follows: TGTGCCAGCTCACTGGCAAACCACCAAGAGACCCAGTACTTC.